A selection of T cell receptor beta chains follows, all from one sample in a study of OX40 agonist ivuxolimab in advanced cancers. The repertoire was sequenced with immunoSEQ multiplex PCR; TCRdb's copy has only in-frame clones and lacks some. The sample includes tens of thousands of clones, around 90% seen only once; the top ten take 6% to 7.5%. The input for sequencing was CD4+ or CD8+ T cells sorted from blood, taken in a trial of the OX40 agonist ivuxolimab. All receptors derive from an adult with an advanced solid tumor such as melanoma, head and neck, liver or kidney cancer. The CDR3 runs from the conserved cysteine through the conserved F or W. Where a row states a size, it is once, few, many or the class of an expanded clone; other rows omit it.

-	TRBV15	TRBJ2-6	CATSREGETWLEANVLTF
-	TRBV7-9	TRBJ2-1	CASSVKRENHNEQFF
-	TRBV20-1	TRBJ1-3	CSAAPGNTIYF
few	TRBV28	TRBJ1-5	CASKSSNQPQHF
-	TRBV6-6	TRBJ1-1	CASSYVGDTEAFF
-	TRBV18	TRBJ2-7	CASSPSLGHEQYF
-	TRBV7-9	TRBJ1-3	CASSSRTNTIYF
once	TRBV11-2	TRBJ1-2	CASSLAFRNRPYYGYTF
once	TRBV28	TRBJ2-4	CASSLSPAWIQYF
once	TRBV27	TRBJ2-7	CASSLSSGRASEQYF
-	TRBV6-5	TRBJ2-2	CASSYLNIANTGELFF
-	TRBV7-9	TRBJ1-2	CASSLREQGSTNYGYTF
-	TRBV19	-	CASSPTGGSYEQYF
-	TRBV5-6	TRBJ2-5	CASSFDSQETQYF
-	TRBV4-1	TRBJ2-1	CASSRARGAENEQFF